This T cell receptor (beta chain) was found in a study of cytomegalovirus exposure and HLA in healthy donors. The study's findings and limits: An observed cluster of highly shared sequence variants was recorded as a likely sequencing artifact. Associated with HLA alleles at 0.05 false discovery rate in a later analysis were about 17,000 TCR beta sequences. Usually a TCR sequence was rare, but some public TCRs were found in many donors.

The study ran its PCR with 60 Vbeta and 13 Jbeta primers. Using immunoSEQ multiplex PCR, the repertoire was profiled, and TCRdb retains in-frame clones only, with some absent. In the table there are some 150,000 clones, less than 10% of which are singletons. CDR1 is MNHNS, CDR2 SASEGT, per germline. The trim removed 4 bases at V and 1 base at J, leaving 5 bases unmatched. The CDR3 spans 16 residues. As concerns this clone: The antigen remains unidentified.

V gene TRBV6-1 combines with J gene TRBJ2-5; TRBD2 matches 11 bases. This receptor was identified in a man aged 45-60 years in good health and CMV-seronegative. The source material was PBMCs. The CDR3 DNA follows: TGTGCCAGCAGTGGCCGGGGACTAGCGGCCCAAGAGACCCAGTACTTC. Residues: CASSGRGLAAQETQYF.